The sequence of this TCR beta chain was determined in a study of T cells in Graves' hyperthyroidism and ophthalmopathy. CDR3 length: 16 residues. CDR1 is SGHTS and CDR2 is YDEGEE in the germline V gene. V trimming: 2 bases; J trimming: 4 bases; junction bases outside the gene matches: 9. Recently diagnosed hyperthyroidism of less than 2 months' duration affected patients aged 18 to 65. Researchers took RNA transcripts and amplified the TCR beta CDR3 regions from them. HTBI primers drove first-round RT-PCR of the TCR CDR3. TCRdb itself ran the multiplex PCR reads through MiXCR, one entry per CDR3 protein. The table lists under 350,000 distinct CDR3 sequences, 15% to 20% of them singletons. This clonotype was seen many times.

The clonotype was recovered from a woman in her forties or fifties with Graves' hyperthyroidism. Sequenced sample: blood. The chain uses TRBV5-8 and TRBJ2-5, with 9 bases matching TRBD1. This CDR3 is CASSLSTGGGGETQYF. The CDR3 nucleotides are TGTGCCAGCAGCTTAAGTACAGGGGGCGGGGGAGAGACCCAGTACTTC.